This T cell receptor beta chain came from a study of regulatory T cells in long-lasting Graves disease (dated by TCRdb to the early 2020s). Turning to the overall study: Persistent Graves' disease was defined as antithyroid drug treatment for over 5 years with persistently positive TSH receptor autoantibodies. Patients with persistent Graves' disease were compared with patients with newly diagnosed Graves' disease using TCR sequencing and RNA sequencing of peripheral blood. The study was registered as a clinical trial and conducted in China. TCR sequencing covered roughly 13 persistent and 20 or so newly diagnosed Graves' disease patients, some 35 samples in total. Persistent Graves' disease patients in the clinical cohort had taken antithyroid drugs for around 11 years on average.

This clonotype was recorded a few times. It lacks a known antigen. The sample holds no much larger clone one base away, and base qualities are not on file. The CDR3 contains 15 residues, cysteine and phenylalanine counted. Solely the CDR3 DNA is kept, with 45 bases framed from the first base. The germline V gene supplies CDR1 MNHGY and CDR2 SVAAGI. V is cut by 4 bases and J by 6 bases, and the space between the germline ends is 19 bases. The library came from multiplex PCR. Sequenced on an Illumina HiSeq 4000. TCR beta libraries were built with iRepertoire HTBI primers and Arm-PCR amplification of CDR3 regions. Before sequencing, the PCR products underwent gel purification. The published analysis was carried out like this. Gene usage analysis of CDR3 amino acid clonotypes relied on the roughly 60 TRBV and about 15 TRBJ segments identified across samples. Filtered high-quality paired reads were merged into contigs using COPE and FqMerger. BLAST was used to align contigs to IMGT TRBV, TRBD and TRBJ reference genes, with CDR3 defined following IMGT. Highly expanded clones were defined as clonotypes with a frequency above 0.1%. Repertoire diversity was measured by Shannon entropy, and V-J evenness by the Gini coefficient. A clonotype was considered public if more than one individual shared it. TCRdb itself trimmed the public reads at Q25 with fastp, ran MiXCR and retained productive beta chains. For every CDR3 protein sequence, its rows merge into one entry that carries the most common genes and DNA. The V and J calls shown here were made by TCRdb, not taken from the authors' results. The sample table records 500,000 to 800,000 distinct CDR3 sequences; around 30% of these occur just once. The ten most abundant clones make up under 55% of the sample.

Findings and caveats that apply to the study as a whole: The authors acknowledged the small sample size as a limitation that may reduce accuracy. Because the primary lesion, thyroid tissue, could not be accessed, the study looked at peripheral blood alone. Compared with newly diagnosed patients, persistent Graves' disease patients had lower TCR Shannon entropy and fewer highly expanded clones, which suggests clonal expansion. More public clonotypes were shared among persistent patients (roughly 2,900) than among newly diagnosed patients (under 1,000). Sequencing and analysis were limited to the TCR beta chain. TRBV28, TRBJ1-2 and TRBJ2-5 were preferentially used in persistent disease, while TRBV20-1 and TRBJ2-1 were favored in newly diagnosed disease.

The label giving this sample's time point can be read as: persistent/refractory GD, antithyroid drugs over 5 years with positive TRAb. For both TCR sequencing and RNA sequencing, RNA was extracted from PBMCs in TRIzol. Graves' disease was diagnosed according to American Thyroid Association guidelines. Patients for the study were recruited at an endocrinology department in Xi'an, China. From each patient, about 9.7 milliliters of peripheral blood was collected into an EDTA anticoagulant tube. PBMCs were isolated by Ficoll Paque Plus density gradient separation without further T cell sorting. An Agilent 2100 Bioanalyzer and agarose gel were used to check RNA quality, and a NanoDrop 2000 was used to measure RNA concentration.

The receptor comes from a female donor with Graves disease. The rearranged segments are TRBV6-9 and TRBJ2-7; a tentative D match to TRBD2 spans 5 bases. Sequencing used peripheral blood mononuclear cells (PBMCs), obtained when the disease was refractory, from a patient treated with antithyroid drugs. The CDR3 is CASSSGLTTWGEQYF. DNA sequence: TGTGCCAGCAGTTCAGGACTCACCACATGGGGCGAGCAGTACTTC.